The 13 T cell receptor beta chains reported below all come from one sample, sequenced in a study of OX40 agonist ivuxolimab in advanced cancers. Here immunoSEQ multiplex PCR was the method, and the copy in TCRdb shows in-frame clones only, minus some. The sample records about 69,000 clones, about four fifths being singletons. Material: CD4+ or CD8+ T cells sorted from blood, obtained in a trial of the OX40 agonist ivuxolimab. All receptors come from an adult with an advanced solid tumor such as melanoma, head and neck, liver or kidney cancer.

V usage is TRBV6-4 and J usage is TRBJ2-1; possible D gene TRBD2, 5 bases. Germline-derived CDR1 and CDR2 are MRHNA and SNTAGT. V lost 6 bases and J 0 bases, leaving 15 bases between the germline ends. CDR3 size: 16 residues. The CDR3 reads CASSPGGSSSYNEQFF. The CDR3 DNA follows: TGTGCCAGCAGCCCCGGAGGCTCCAGCTCCTACAATGAGCAGTTCTTC.

V and J are TRBV30 and TRBJ1-2, with 8 bases lining up with TRBD1. The trim removed 3 bases at V and 2 bases at J, leaving 2 bases unmatched. The CDR3 length is 13 residues. CDR1 is GTSNPN, CDR2 SVGIG, per germline (reference sequence). The CDR3 nucleotides are TGTGCCTGGAGGGGACAGGCCAACTATGGCTACACCTTC. Its translation: CAWRGQANYGYTF.

This clone was recorded many times. The chain combines TRBV5-1 with TRBJ1-2; 11 nucleotides agree with TRBD1. Trimming removed 4 bases from V and 8 bases from J; junction bases left unmatched: 10. This CDR3 region has 15 residues. Germline loops: CDR1 SGHRS, CDR2 YFSETQ. CDR3 coding DNA: TGCGCCAGCAGCCCGGACCCCGGGACAGGGGGGGGCTACACCTTC. This encodes CASSPDPGTGGGYTF. Variable domain in full (rest from reference TRBV5-1 and TRBJ1-2): KAGVTQTPRYLIKTRGQQVTLSCSPISGHRSVSWYQQTPGQGLQFLFEYFSETQRNKGNFPGRFSGRQFSNSRSEMNVSTLELGDSALYLCASSPDPGTGGGYTFGSGTRLTVV.

The genes are TRBV10-3 and TRBJ2-5, with 7 bases matching TRBD2. The CDR3 runs to 15 residues. Germline V gene data show CDR1 as ENHRY and CDR2 as SYGVKD. After removal of 3 bases from V and 4 bases from J, the junction contained 8 bases not matched to a gene. The CDR3 nucleotides read TGTGCCATCAGTGAAGCGGGGACGGGGGGAGAGACCCAGTACTTC. It is translated as CAISEAGTGGETQYF.

The rearrangement joins TRBV5-8 to TRBJ1-2, with TRBD1 matching 8 bases. From germline, CDR1 is SGHTS and CDR2 YDEGEE. The V and J ends lost 8 bases and 4 bases, in that order; junction bases with no gene match: 13. CDR3 size: 15 residues. The CDR3 reads CARRQGQGGRYGYTF. DNA of the CDR3: TGTGCCAGAAGGCAAGGACAGGGCGGTCGCTATGGCTACACCTTC.

The chain combines TRBV5-1 with TRBJ2-2; 7 bases are shared with TRBD1. The trim removed 4 bases at V and 7 bases at J, leaving 7 bases unmatched. The CDR3 totals 14 residues. Germline-derived CDR1 and CDR2 are SGHRS and YFSETQ. CDR3 sequence (DNA): TGCGCCAGCAGCCCGACAGGGATCCTCGGGGAGCTGTTTTTT. As protein: CASSPTGILGELFF. Full variable domain (outside the CDR3, taken from reference TRBV5-1 and TRBJ2-2): KAGVTQTPRYLIKTRGQQVTLSCSPISGHRSVSWYQQTPGQGLQFLFEYFSETQRNKGNFPGRFSGRQFSNSRSEMNVSTLELGDSALYLCASSPTGILGELFFGEGSRLTVL.

The gene calls are TRBV7-9 and TRBJ2-2; 8 nucleotides align to TRBD2. Germline lookup yields CDR1 SEHNR and CDR2 FQNEAQ (reference sequence). Trimming removed 5 bases from V and 4 bases from J; junction bases left unmatched: 9. CDR3 length: 16 amino acids. The CDR3 loop is CASSLRAGVSTGELFF. The CDR3 DNA reads as TGTGCCAGCAGCCTAAGAGCGGGAGTGAGCACCGGGGAGCTGTTTTTT.

The chain has TRBV5-4 and TRBJ2-3, with 7 bases lining up with TRBD2. This CDR3 is built from 15 residues. CDR1 is SGHNT, CDR2 YYREEE, per germline (reference sequence). The J segment lost 4 bases and the V segment lost 0 bases, leaving 5 bases of the junction unmatched. CDR3 sequence reads: CASSLGGRAADTQYF. Written as DNA, the CDR3 is TGTGCCAGCAGCTTGGGAGGGAGGGCCGCAGATACGCAGTATTTT.

The chain has TRBV4-1 and TRBJ1-3; 10 bases agree with TRBD1. The V segment lost 0 bases and the J segment 0 bases; nucleotides outside the gene matches: 14. CDR3 length equals 21 residues. CDR1 is MGHRA and CDR2 is YSYEKL in the germline V gene. CDR3 sequence (DNA): TGCGCCAGCAGCCAAGATCCCGTCGGGACAGGGGATCTCATCTCTGGAAACACCATATATTTT. Amino acids: CASSQDPVGTGDLISGNTIYF.

The chain employs TRBV7-9 and TRBJ2-1; 10 nucleotides align to TRBD1. V was pared by 0 bases and J by 14 bases, with 4 bases of the junction left unmatched. The length of the CDR3 is 13 residues. Looked up from germline, CDR1 is SEHNR and CDR2 is FQNEAQ (reference sequence). Here the CDR3 DNA reads TGTGCCAGCAGCTTAGCCAGGACAGGGGGGGAGTTCTTC. Translating gives CASSLARTGGEFF. Drawing the rest from reference TRBV7-9 and TRBJ2-1, the complete variable domain is DTGVSQNPRHKITKRGQNVTFRCDPISEHNRLYWYRQTLGQGPEFLTYFQNEAQLEKSRLLSDRFSAERPKGSFSTLEIQRTEQGDSAMYLCASSLARTGGEFFGPGTRLTVL.

The chain couples TRBV10-3 to TRBJ2-7, with 12 nucleotides matching TRBD2. V lost 6 bases and J lost 12; bases outside the gene matches: 6. Germline V CDR1 and CDR2: ENHRY, SYGVKD. The CDR3 has 12 residues. DNA for the CDR3: TGTGCCATCAGCCCCGGACTAGCGGGGCCGTACTTC. It specifies CAISPGLAGPYF.

The V and J genes are TRBV5-1 and TRBJ1-2; 7 bases map to TRBD1. Trimming removed 5 bases from V and 4 bases from J; junction bases left unmatched: 8. CDR3 length: 14 residues. Per germline, CDR1 SGHRS and CDR2 YFSETQ. Here the CDR3 reads CASSSTGIGYGYTF. Here the CDR3 DNA reads TGCGCCAGCAGTTCGACAGGGATCGGCTATGGCTACACCTTC.

The chain uses TRBV9 and TRBJ1-2; 9 bases fit TRBD1. The CDR3 runs 15 residues. The J segment lost 2 bases and the V segment lost 5 bases, leaving 7 bases of the junction unmatched. The germline V gene encodes CDR1 SGDLS and CDR2 YYNGEE. CDR3 DNA: TGTGCCAGCAGAATACAGGGGGCGCGGAACTATGGCTACACCTTC. It encodes CASRIQGARNYGYTF. The variable domain in full, completed from reference TRBV9 and TRBJ1-2, reads DSGVTQTPKHLITATGQRVTLRCSPRSGDLSVYWYQQSLDQGLQFLIQYYNGEERAKGNILERFSAQQFPDLHSELNLSSLELGDSALYFCASRIQGARNYGYTFGSGTRLTVV.